The clone carrying this TCR beta chain showed up many times. The antigen remains unidentified. These data come from a study of T cells in Graves' hyperthyroidism and ophthalmopathy. Study as a whole: Upon initial diagnosis and before any treatment, peripheral blood was collected. Study-level results: The model's output predicted ophthalmopathy at a median of about 6.5 months prior to onset.

Researchers barred patients who had uncontrolled infection, other autoimmune disease, pregnancy or lactation. RNA transcripts provided the source from which TCR beta CDR3 regions were amplified. With the HTBI primer set, the TCR CDR3 went through a first round of RT-PCR. TCRdb re-derived calls from the multiplex PCR reads in MiXCR, one entry per CDR3 protein. Of about 640,000 distinct CDR3 sequences in the sample, more than 20% were seen once. Source material: blood. This TCR came from a man aged 25-45 years with Graves' ophthalmopathy.

CDR3 sequence (DNA): TGTGCCAGCAGTCTGGCTCTGGACAACTACAATGAGCAGTTCTTC. It codes for CASSLALDNYNEQFF. V gene TRBV28 combines with J gene TRBJ2-1, with D possibly TRBD1 on 5 matching bases. Trimming stripped 5 bases from V and 3 bases from J, with 14 bases between. The CDR3 totals 15 residues. Germline CDR1 and CDR2: MDHEN and SYDVKM. Full variable domain (remainder filled in from reference TRBV28 and TRBJ2-1): DVKVTQSSRYLVKRTGEKVFLECVQDMDHENMFWYRQDPGLGLRLIYFSYDVKMKEKGDIPEGYSVSREKKERFSLILESASTNQTSMYLCASSLALDNYNEQFFGPGTRLTVL.